These T cell receptor beta chains were read from a single sample in a study of early T cells in non-severe SARS-CoV-2 infection. A single record per CDR3 protein comes from TCRdb applying MiXCR to the 5' RACE reads. The table includes 100,000 to 150,000 distinct CDR3 sequences, about 15% detected once. The source material was whole blood. The source of these receptors is an adult who was a healthcare worker with PCR-confirmed SARS-CoV-2 infection or an uninfected control (not recorded which). Both conserved end residues are part of each CDR3. D genes are given only for firm matches. Size is omitted from some rows. Given values are once, few, many or a class for expanded clones.

V gene: TRBV15
J gene: TRBJ1-1
clone size: few
D gene: NA
CDR3 protein: CATSRDRVTALEAFF
CDR3 DNA: TGTGCCACCAGCAGAGACAGGGTAACCGCCCTTGAAGCTTTCTTT

V gene: TRBV10-3
J gene: TRBJ2-2
clone size: few
D gene: NA
CDR3 protein: CAISEQLVAATGELFF
CDR3 DNA: TGTGCCATCAGTGAGCAGCTGGTAGCGGCGACCGGGGAGCTGTTTTTT

V gene: TRBV5-1
J gene: TRBJ2-6
clone size: NA
D gene: NA
CDR3 protein: CASSFGSVSGANVLTF
CDR3 DNA: TGCGCCAGCAGTTTTGGTTCAGTCTCTGGGGCCAACGTCCTGACTTTC

V gene: TRBV29-1
J gene: TRBJ2-5
clone size: NA
D gene: NA
CDR3 protein: CSVTGEWLETQYF
CDR3 DNA: TGCAGCGTCACGGGGGAATGGCTAGAGACCCAGTACTTC

V gene: TRBV5-1
J gene: TRBJ2-1
clone size: NA
D gene: NA
CDR3 protein: CASSLSRNEQFF
CDR3 DNA: TGCGCCAGCAGCTTGAGTAGGAATGAGCAGTTCTTC

V gene: TRBV5-1
J gene: TRBJ2-4
clone size: few
D gene: NA
CDR3 protein: CASSLELQGGNIQYF
CDR3 DNA: TGCGCCAGCAGCTTGGAATTACAGGGAGGGAACATTCAGTACTTC

V gene: TRBV10-3
J gene: TRBJ1-6
clone size: NA
D gene: NA
CDR3 protein: CAISESEGSSSLHF
CDR3 DNA: TGTGCCATCAGTGAGTCCGAGGGAAGTTCATCCCTCCACTTT

V gene: TRBV19
J gene: TRBJ2-3
clone size: many
D gene: NA
CDR3 protein: CASRESRGEADTQYF
CDR3 DNA: TGTGCCAGTAGGGAATCTCGCGGGGAGGCAGATACGCAGTATTTT

V gene: TRBV29-1
J gene: TRBJ2-5
clone size: NA
D gene: NA
CDR3 protein: CSVENLGGFETQYF
CDR3 DNA: TGCAGCGTTGAAAATCTTGGGGGGTTCGAGACCCAGTACTTC

V gene: TRBV10-3
J gene: TRBJ2-6
clone size: NA
D gene: NA
CDR3 protein: CAISEDLSGANVLTF
CDR3 DNA: TGTGCCATCAGTGAGGATCTGTCTGGGGCCAACGTCCTGACTTTC

V gene: TRBV5-1
J gene: TRBJ1-1
clone size: many
D gene: TRBD1
CDR3 protein: CASSLEGGARNTEAFF
CDR3 DNA: TGCGCCAGCAGCTTGGAAGGGGGCGCGCGGAACACTGAAGCTTTCTTT

V gene: TRBV4-1
J gene: TRBJ1-5
clone size: few
D gene: NA
CDR3 protein: CASSRQGPYSNQPQHF
CDR3 DNA: TGCGCCAGCAGCCGTCAGGGGCCTTATAGCAATCAGCCCCAGCATTTT

V gene: TRBV6-1
J gene: TRBJ2-3
clone size: few
D gene: NA
CDR3 protein: CASSARSLTDTQYF
CDR3 DNA: TGTGCCAGCAGTGCTCGCTCTTTGACAGATACGCAGTATTTT

V gene: TRBV3-1
J gene: TRBJ2-3
clone size: NA
D gene: NA
CDR3 protein: CASSLSGPSTDTQYF
CDR3 DNA: TGTGCCAGCAGCCTCTCGGGACCCAGCACAGATACGCAGTATTTT

V gene: TRBV18
J gene: TRBJ1-2
clone size: NA
D gene: NA
CDR3 protein: CASSPKQDNYGYTF
CDR3 DNA: TGTGCCAGCTCACCAAAACAGGATAACTATGGCTACACCTTC

V gene: TRBV7-9
J gene: TRBJ2-1
clone size: few
D gene: NA
CDR3 protein: CASSRQATDSYSYNEQFF
CDR3 DNA: TGTGCCAGCAGTCGCCAGGCTACCGACAGCTACTCCTACAATGAGCAGTTCTTC

V gene: TRBV6-6
J gene: TRBJ2-7
clone size: few
D gene: NA
CDR3 protein: CASRRGGGYEQYF
CDR3 DNA: TGTGCCAGCAGGCGCGGCGGAGGCTACGAGCAGTACTTC

V gene: TRBV2
J gene: TRBJ2-7
clone size: many
D gene: NA
CDR3 protein: CASSVGRVLPYEQYF
CDR3 DNA: TGTGCCAGCAGTGTGGGCAGGGTTCTGCCCTACGAGCAGTACTTC

V gene: TRBV30
J gene: TRBJ1-2
clone size: NA
D gene: NA
CDR3 protein: CARDRKADSNYGYTF
CDR3 DNA: TGTGCGCGGGACCGTAAGGCGGACTCGAACTATGGCTACACCTTC

V gene: TRBV6-6
J gene: TRBJ1-1
clone size: NA
D gene: NA
CDR3 protein: CASSYSGGAGTEAFF
CDR3 DNA: TGTGCCAGCAGTTATTCCGGGGGGGCAGGGACTGAAGCTTTCTTT

V gene: TRBV4-1
J gene: TRBJ2-2
clone size: few
D gene: NA
CDR3 protein: CASSQDIGELFF
CDR3 DNA: TGCGCCAGCAGCCAAGATATTGGGGAGCTGTTTTTT

V gene: TRBV20-1
J gene: TRBJ1-6
clone size: few
D gene: NA
CDR3 protein: CSASAQGTYNSPLHF
CDR3 DNA: TGCAGTGCTAGTGCTCAGGGGACTTATAATTCACCCCTCCACTTT

V gene: TRBV29-1
J gene: TRBJ2-7
clone size: NA
D gene: NA
CDR3 protein: CSVDSDSSLGQYF
CDR3 DNA: TGCAGCGTTGATTCGGACAGCAGCTTGGGGCAGTACTTC

V gene: TRBV13
J gene: TRBJ1-4
clone size: NA
D gene: NA
CDR3 protein: CASSRPGEKLFF
CDR3 DNA: TGTGCCAGCAGCCGTCCGGGTGAAAAACTGTTTTTT

V gene: TRBV2
J gene: TRBJ2-1
clone size: few
D gene: TRBD2
CDR3 protein: CATSPSGVGNEQFF
CDR3 DNA: TGTGCCACCTCGCCTAGCGGGGTCGGGAATGAGCAGTTCTTC

V gene: TRBV10-3
J gene: TRBJ2-7
clone size: NA
D gene: NA
CDR3 protein: CAISSGGNRDEQYF
CDR3 DNA: TGTGCCATCAGTTCCGGGGGTAATAGGGACGAGCAGTACTTC

V gene: TRBV10-3
J gene: TRBJ1-1
clone size: NA
D gene: TRBD1
CDR3 protein: CAAAEGQTGTNTEAFF
CDR3 DNA: TGTGCCGCCGCGGAAGGGCAGACAGGGACGAACACTGAAGCTTTCTTT

V gene: TRBV3-1
J gene: TRBJ1-1
clone size: many
D gene: NA
CDR3 protein: CASSQEGREAFF
CDR3 DNA: TGTGCCAGCAGCCAAGAGGGCAGGGAAGCTTTCTTT

V gene: TRBV20-1
J gene: TRBJ2-5
clone size: few
D gene: NA
CDR3 protein: CSAREGVNQETQYF
CDR3 DNA: TGCAGTGCTAGAGAAGGGGTCAACCAAGAGACCCAGTACTTC

V gene: TRBV29-1
J gene: TRBJ1-2
clone size: NA
D gene: NA
CDR3 protein: CSVVGRAYGYTF
CDR3 DNA: TGCAGCGTTGTCGGCAGGGCCTATGGCTACACCTTC

V gene: TRBV18
J gene: TRBJ1-2
clone size: few
D gene: NA
CDR3 protein: CASSPQVSNYGYTF
CDR3 DNA: TGTGCCAGCTCCCCGCAGGTTTCTAACTATGGCTACACCTTC

V gene: TRBV9
J gene: TRBJ2-5
clone size: NA
D gene: NA
CDR3 protein: CASGGQETQYF
CDR3 DNA: TGTGCCAGCGGGGGTCAGGAGACCCAGTACTTC

V gene: TRBV7-9
J gene: TRBJ2-7
clone size: NA
D gene: NA
CDR3 protein: CASSRGLSEQYF
CDR3 DNA: TGTGCCAGCAGCCGGGGCCTGTCGGAGCAGTACTTC